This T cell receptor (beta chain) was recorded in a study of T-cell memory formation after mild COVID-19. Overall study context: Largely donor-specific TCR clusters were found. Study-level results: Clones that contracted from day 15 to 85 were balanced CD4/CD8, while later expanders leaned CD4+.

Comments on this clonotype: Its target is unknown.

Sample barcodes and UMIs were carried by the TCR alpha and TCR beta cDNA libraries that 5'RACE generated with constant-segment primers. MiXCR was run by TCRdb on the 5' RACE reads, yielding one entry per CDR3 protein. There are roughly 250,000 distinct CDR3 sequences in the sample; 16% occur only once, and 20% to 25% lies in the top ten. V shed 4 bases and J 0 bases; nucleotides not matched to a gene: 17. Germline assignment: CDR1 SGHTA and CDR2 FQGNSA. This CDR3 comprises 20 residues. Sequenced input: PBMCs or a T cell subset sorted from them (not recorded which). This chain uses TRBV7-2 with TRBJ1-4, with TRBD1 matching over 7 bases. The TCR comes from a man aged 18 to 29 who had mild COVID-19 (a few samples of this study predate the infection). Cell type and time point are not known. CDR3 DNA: TGTGCCAGCAGCTCATTTGTACTATGGGACAGCGCTGCAACTAATGAAAAACTGTTTTTT. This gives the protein CASSSFVLWDSAATNEKLFF. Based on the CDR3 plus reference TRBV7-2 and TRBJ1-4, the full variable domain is GAGVSQSPSNKVTEKGKDVELRCDPISGHTALYWYRQSLGQGLEFLIYFQGNSAPDKSGLPSDRFSAERTGGSVSTLTIQRTQQEDSAVYLCASSSFVLWDSAATNEKLFFGSGTQLSVL.